The clone carrying this TCR beta chain showed up many times. What it binds is unknown. Quantitative 5'-RACE with molecular barcodes was used to make the TCR beta libraries. TCRdb itself ran the 5' RACE reads through MiXCR, one entry per CDR3 protein. Found here are 450,000 to 550,000 distinct CDR3 sequences, approximately 5% of them singletons; the top ten hold under 4.5%. Per germline, CDR1 MGHRA and CDR2 YSYEKL. The CDR3 has 17 amino acids. V lost 0 bases, J lost 6 bases, and 10 bases stayed unmatched. The data derive from a study of CD8 T cells in ankylosing spondylitis. The study's findings and limits: Seemingly characteristic of ankylosing spondylitis blood was a TCR beta motif consisting of under 10 highly homologous variants. Reports say disease-linked clones showed up significantly more in matched ankylosing spondylitis synovial fluid.

The sequenced sample consisted of blood, either unsorted or a sorted T cell fraction (not recorded which). J is TRBJ2-3 and V is TRBV4-1, with 9 nucleotides matching TRBD2. The receptor's source is a male donor with ankylosing spondylitis. The CDR3 DNA reads as TGCGCCAGCAGCCAAGATCCCGGGCTAGCGGGGACCGATACGCAGTATTTT. Its translation: CASSQDPGLAGTDTQYF.